The 25 T cell receptor beta chains listed next were all sequenced from one sample in a study of blood T cell repertoires in COVID-19. Data came from immunoSEQ multiplex PCR; TCRdb stores just in-frame clones and leaves some out. The sample shows tens of thousands of clones, 82% of them seen only once. Sequencing input: peripheral blood. Receptors originate from a human donor with acute or convalescent COVID-19. The donor label of this sample is uncertain.

The sample holds one count of this clone. The chain combines TRBV11-3 with TRBJ1-1; D remains ambiguous. Trimming left V 4 bases short and J 8 bases short, with 11 bases between. The CDR3 covers 12 residues. Looked up from germline, CDR1 is SGHNT and CDR2 is YENEEA. CDR3: CASSSYGREAFF. CDR3 bases: TGTGCCAGCAGCTCTTACGGGAGGGAAGCTTTCTTT.

The V gene is TRBV19, the J gene TRBJ1-1, with D maybe TRBD1 (5 bases). The ends were cut back, 3 bases at V and 0 bases at J, with 8 bases in the middle. Germline lookup yields CDR1 LNHDA and CDR2 SQIVND (reference sequence). The CDR3 extends over 14 amino acids. The CDR3 nucleotides read TGTGCCAGTAGTATGTGGGGGGTGAACACTGAAGCTTTCTTT. Protein product: CASSMWGVNTEAFF.

The V call is TRBV7-2, the J call TRBJ2-7, with 9 bases that match TRBD1. CDR3 length equals 14 residues. J lost 4 bases, V lost 2 bases, and 3 bases had no gene match. Germline loops: CDR1 SGHTA, CDR2 FQGNSA. DNA of the CDR3: TGTGCCAGCAGCTTAAACGGACAGGGGTACGAGCAGTACTTC. This translates into CASSLNGQGYEQYF.

The chain joins TRBV6-5 to TRBJ1-1; weak D call: TRBD1 (5 bases). This CDR3 comprises 14 residues. V lost 7 bases, J lost 4 bases, and 16 bases lay in between. Germline V gene lookup returns CDR1 MNHEY and CDR2 SVGAGI. CDR3 coding DNA: TGTGCCAGCACAGTTGATAGGGGAGGCACTGAAGCTTTCTTT. Protein: CASTVDRGGTEAFF.

The chain uses TRBV10-1 and TRBJ2-3; 8 nucleotides line up with TRBD2. J lost 1 base, V lost 3 bases, and 3 bases had no gene match. Germline CDR1 is WNHNN and CDR2 is SYGVQD (reference sequence). The CDR3 totals 15 residues. CDR3 DNA sequence: TGCGCCAGCAGTGACACTAGCGGTGGCACAGATACGCAGTATTTT. Its protein product is CASSDTSGGTDTQYF.

The rearrangement links TRBV27 to TRBJ1-2; D might be TRBD1 (5 bases). Deletions cut 6 bases from V and 1 base from J, with 9 bases between. Germline CDR1 MNHEY, CDR2 SMNVEV (reference sequence). There are 13 residues in the CDR3. CDR3 sequence reads: CASRFDSNYGYTF. DNA of the CDR3: TGTGCCAGCAGATTCGACAGTAACTATGGCTACACCTTC.

This clone was counted a few times. The J gene is TRBJ2-3, the V gene TRBV11-2; TRBD2 might be the D (7 bases). CDR3 size: 19 residues. The V gene lost 5 bases and the J gene lost 0 bases, with 24 bases spanning the gap. The germline CDR1 and CDR2 sequences are SGHAT and FQNNGV. CDR3 DNA: TGTGCCAGCAGCACTAGGAAGCGGGACACCAAGTTTAGCACAGATACGCAGTATTTT. As protein: CASSTRKRDTKFSTDTQYF. The whole variable domain, remainder taken from reference TRBV11-2 and TRBJ2-3, is EAGVAQSPRYKIIEKRQSVAFWCNPISGHATLYWYQQILGQGPKLLIQFQNNGVVDDSQLPKDRFSAERLKGVDSTLKIQPAKLEDSAVYLCASSTRKRDTKFSTDTQYFGPGTRLTVL.

This clone occurred once. The rearrangement uses TRBV5-1 and TRBJ1-2, with D hard to call. With 2 bases removed from V and 4 bases from J, the gap between germline ends came to 15 bases. Germline CDR1 SGHRS, CDR2 YFSETQ. The CDR3 has 15 residues. CDR3 loop: CASSFEAVPGYGYTF. The CDR3 DNA follows: TGCGCCAGCAGCTTTGAGGCCGTACCCGGCTATGGCTACACCTTC.

The rearrangement uses TRBV18 and TRBJ1-1; D ambiguous. The V gene's germline CDR1 is KGHSH and CDR2 LQKENI. Trimming shortened V by 2 bases and J by 0 bases, and 13 bases separated the two germline ends. This CDR3 has 16 residues. The CDR3 loop is CASSPSGPQLNTEAFF. DNA of the CDR3: TGTGCCAGCTCACCATCAGGCCCCCAATTGAACACTGAAGCTTTCTTT.

The chain is built from TRBV5-1 and TRBJ2-1, with 11 bases matching TRBD2. Germline V CDR1 and CDR2: SGHRS, YFSETQ. V lost 7 bases to trimming and J lost 4 bases; unmatched junction nucleotides: 10. The CDR3 contains 16 residues. This chain's CDR3 is CASAQGGTSGYNEQFF. The CDR3 region has the DNA TGCGCCAGCGCCCAGGGGGGGACTAGCGGATACAATGAGCAGTTCTTC. Full variable domain (outside the CDR3, taken from reference TRBV5-1 and TRBJ2-1): KAGVTQTPRYLIKTRGQQVTLSCSPISGHRSVSWYQQTPGQGLQFLFEYFSETQRNKGNFPGRFSGRQFSNSRSEMNVSTLELGDSALYLCASAQGGTSGYNEQFFGPGTRLTVL.

The chain is built from TRBV11-3 and TRBJ2-5, with D tentatively TRBD1 (6 bases). The CDR3 has 15 residues. V lost 3 bases, J lost 6 bases, and 17 bases lay in between. The germline CDR1 and CDR2 sequences are SGHNT and YENEEA. Here the CDR3 DNA reads TGTGCCAGCAGCTTGGGTGGGGGCGAGGGAAAGACCCAGTACTTC. Translated: CASSLGGGEGKTQYF.

The chain carries TRBV5-1 and TRBJ2-3, with 16 bases fitting TRBD2. The CDR3 runs to 17 residues. Germline CDR1 reads SGHRS; CDR2 reads YFSETQ. Trimming cost V 5 bases and J 5 bases; bases outside gene matches: 8. The CDR3 region has the DNA TGCGCCAGCAGACTCGGAGGGACTAGCGGGGGGGAAGATACGCAGTATTTT. Its translation: CASRLGGTSGGEDTQYF.

The chain combines TRBV19 with TRBJ1-1; no clear D. Per germline, CDR1 LNHDA and CDR2 SQIVND (reference sequence). The CDR3 has 13 residues. V lost 5 bases, J lost 4 bases, and 11 bases lay in between. CDR3 bases: TGTGCCAGTAGTTCCTTTGTTAGCACTGAAGCTTTCTTT. Its translation: CASSSFVSTEAFF. Filled out from reference TRBV19 and TRBJ1-1, the complete variable domain reads DGGITQSPKYLFRKEGQNVTLSCEQNLNHDAMYWYRQDPGQGLRLIYYSQIVNDFQKGDIAEGYSVSREKKESFPLTVTSAQKNPTAFYLCASSSFVSTEAFFGQGTRLTVV.

The chain carries TRBV24-1 and TRBJ1-2, with TRBD1 matching over 8 bases. The CDR3 is 16 residues long. The J segment lost 7 bases and the V segment lost 3 bases, leaving 12 bases of the junction unmatched. Germline-derived CDR1 and CDR2 are KGHDR and SFDVKD. CDR3 in DNA: TGTGCCACCAGTGATACCACGACAGGGGAAGTGGGTGGCTACACCTTC. This sequence encodes CATSDTTTGEVGGYTF.

The gene calls are TRBV9 and TRBJ1-1, with D perhaps matching TRBD1 (6 bases). The CDR3 totals 13 residues. CDR1 SGDLS and CDR2 YYNGEE come from the germline V gene. The V end lost 7 bases, the J end lost 2 bases, and 12 bases lay between the germline ends. The CDR3 loop is CASGPQGNTEAFF. CDR3 sequence (DNA): TGTGCCAGCGGACCACAGGGTAACACTGAAGCTTTCTTT.

The rearrangement joins TRBV19 to TRBJ2-1; the D is unclear. Germline V gene data show CDR1 as LNHDA and CDR2 as SQIVND (reference sequence). V shed 3 bases and J shed 10 bases, with 10 bases lying between them. This CDR3 has 12 amino acids. The CDR3 is CASSMTSREQFF. CDR3 DNA: TGTGCCAGTAGTATGACTTCTCGGGAGCAGTTCTTC.

This rearrangement joins TRBV27 to TRBJ1-2, with 9 positions matching TRBD1. The V gene end was trimmed by 4 bases and the J gene end by 6 bases; junction bases not matched to a gene: 6. CDR3 length: 14 residues. Germline assignment: CDR1 MNHEY and CDR2 SMNVEV (reference sequence). The CDR3 reads CASSSHRGQDGYTF. CDR3 coding DNA: TGTGCCAGCAGTTCTCACAGGGGGCAGGATGGCTACACCTTC.

The J gene is TRBJ1-5, the V gene TRBV19; D might be TRBD1 (6 bases). This CDR3 comprises 17 residues. The ends were cut back, 6 bases at V and 2 bases at J, with 20 bases in the middle. Germline V gene data show CDR1 as LNHDA and CDR2 as SQIVND (reference sequence). The CDR3: CASSVTGRWEGNQPQHF. The CDR3, as DNA: TGTGCCAGTAGCGTTACAGGGAGATGGGAAGGCAATCAGCCCCAGCATTTT.

The chain recombines TRBV19 with TRBJ2-4; 13 nucleotides match TRBD2. The CDR3 contains 18 residues. V trimming: 4 bases; J trimming: 3 bases; junction bases outside the gene matches: 9. Per germline, CDR1 LNHDA and CDR2 SQIVND (reference sequence). CDR3 DNA sequence: TGTGCCAGTAGTAGAGGACTAGCGGGGGTCTTAGACAAAAACATTCAGTACTTC. Encoded protein: CASSRGLAGVLDKNIQYF.

This clone was seen only a few times. J is TRBJ2-3 and V is TRBV11-2, with 7 bases that match TRBD2. The CDR3 runs to 15 residues. V dropped 5 bases and J dropped 1; count of bases not matched to a gene: 6. Germline CDR1 and CDR2: SGHAT and FQNNGV. The CDR3 loop is CASSLGGSGTDTQYF. The CDR3 nucleotides read TGTGCCAGCAGCCTCGGGGGGAGCGGCACAGATACGCAGTATTTT.

V usage is TRBV19 and J usage is TRBJ2-2; 8 nucleotides line up with TRBD1. The ends lost 3 bases at V and 4 bases at J; junction bases unmatched: 1. Germline assignment: CDR1 LNHDA and CDR2 SQIVND (reference sequence). The CDR3 is made up of 14 amino acids. CDR3 region: CASSMTGATGELFF. The CDR3 DNA is TGTGCCAGTAGTATGACAGGGGCCACCGGGGAGCTGTTTTTT.

The chain carries TRBV10-2 and TRBJ2-1; the match to TRBD2 covers 11 bases. The CDR3 is made up of 13 amino acids. V lost 6 bases and J lost 8; bases outside the gene matches: 3. Germline CDR1 and CDR2: WSHSY and SAAADI. The CDR3 DNA reads TGCGCCAGCAGCACTAGCGGGGGTTATGAGCAGTTCTTC. Translating it yields CASSTSGGYEQFF.

This clone appeared a few times. The chain carries TRBV7-2 and TRBJ2-7; 7 bases match TRBD2. CDR3 length: 15 residues. The ends lost 1 base at V and 2 bases at J; junction bases unmatched: 5. In germline, CDR1 is SGHTA, CDR2 FQGNSA. In DNA, the CDR3 is TGTGCCAGCAGCTTAGGGGACTATACGACCTACGAGCAGTACTTC. Encoded protein: CASSLGDYTTYEQYF.

The chain combines TRBV6-5 with TRBJ2-7; 8 bases align to TRBD1. CDR3 length: 14 amino acids. V shed 6 bases and J 0 bases; nucleotides not matched to a gene: 4. Germline V lookup: CDR1 MNHEY, CDR2 SVGAGI. The CDR3 region is CASRSQGDSYEQYF. CDR3 in DNA: TGTGCCAGCAGATCACAGGGGGACTCCTACGAGCAGTACTTC.

J is TRBJ2-3 and V is TRBV7-9, with 10 bases that match TRBD1. Germline CDR1 and CDR2: SEHNR and FQNEAQ (reference sequence). After removal of 4 bases from V and 7 bases from J, the junction contained 14 bases not matched to a gene. The CDR3 runs 17 residues. The CDR3 DNA sequence: TGTGCCAGCAGCTCCCCTCAAATGACAGGGGGCGCGAATACGCAGTATTTT. This codes for CASSSPQMTGGANTQYF.